The entry below describes one TCR beta chain. The data belong to a study of cytomegalovirus exposure and HLA in healthy donors. The CDR3 is 15 amino acids. Trimming at V came to 5 bases and at J to 0 bases, leaving 5 bases not matched to a gene. CDR1 is SGDLS and CDR2 is YYNGEE in the germline V gene. The PCR employed 60 Vbeta primers together with 13 Jbeta primers. Sequenced by immunoSEQ multiplex PCR; TCRdb stores in-frame clones only, minus some. The sample yields around 50,000 clones, less than 85% seen once. The clonotype comes from a man aged 25 to 40 in good health and CMV-seropositive. V and J are TRBV9 and TRBJ2-3, with 8 bases identical to TRBD2. Sequencing input: PBMCs. CDR3 amino acids: CASSSGGASTDTQYF. The CDR3 DNA sequence: TGTGCCAGCAGTTCGGGGGGGGCTAGCACAGATACGCAGTATTTT. Full variable domain (remainder filled in from reference TRBV9 and TRBJ2-3): DSGVTQTPKHLITATGQRVTLRCSPRSGDLSVYWYQQSLDQGLQFLIQYYNGEERAKGNILERFSAQQFPDLHSELNLSSLELGDSALYFCASSSGGASTDTQYFGPGTRLTVL.